This record covers a single T cell receptor beta chain. The antigen remains undetermined. Deep sequencing aimed at 1 in 200,000 to 1 in 1 million T cells' resolution. Repertoires were generated with immunoSEQ multiplex PCR, while TCRdb's copy carries only in-frame clones and drops some. The sample shows about 97,000 clones, approximately 78% of them seen only once. This entry comes from a study of cytotoxic CD8 clonotypes in ibrutinib-treated CLL. Turning to the study itself: The patients, about a dozen relapsed/refractory and approximately 15 treatment-naive, included 17 who were IGHV unmutated. Overall study findings and caveats: Public clonotypes (which were uncommon) either contracted or remained stable on treatment. The study found clonality rose at ibrutinib response, then fell toward baseline at progression.

V lost 5 bases to trimming and J lost 2 bases, with 13 bases between them. Germline V gives CDR1 GTSNPN, CDR2 SVGIG (reference sequence). This CDR3 contains 13 residues. The sequence derives from a human donor with chronic lymphocytic leukemia. The rearrangement joins TRBV30 to TRBJ2-7, with D maybe TRBD2 (7 bases). The source was PBMCs, collected after 12 months of ibrutinib treatment. The CDR3 DNA follows: TGTGCCTGGGAGGCGGGGGCACCCTACGAGCAGTACTTC. Translating gives CAWEAGAPYEQYF.